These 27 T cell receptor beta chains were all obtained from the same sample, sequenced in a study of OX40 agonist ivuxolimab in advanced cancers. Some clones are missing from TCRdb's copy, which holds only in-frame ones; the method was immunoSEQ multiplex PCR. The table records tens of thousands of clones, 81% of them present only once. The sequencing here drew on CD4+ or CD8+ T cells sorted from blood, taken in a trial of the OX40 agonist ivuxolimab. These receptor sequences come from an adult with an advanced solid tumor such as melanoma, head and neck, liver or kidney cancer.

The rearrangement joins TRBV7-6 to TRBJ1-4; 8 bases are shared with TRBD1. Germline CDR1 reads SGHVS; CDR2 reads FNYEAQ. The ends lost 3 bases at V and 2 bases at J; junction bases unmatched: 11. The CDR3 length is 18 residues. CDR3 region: CASSFGQGERGTNEKLFF. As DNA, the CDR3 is TGTGCCAGCAGCTTCGGACAGGGAGAGCGTGGGACTAATGAAAAACTGTTTTTT.

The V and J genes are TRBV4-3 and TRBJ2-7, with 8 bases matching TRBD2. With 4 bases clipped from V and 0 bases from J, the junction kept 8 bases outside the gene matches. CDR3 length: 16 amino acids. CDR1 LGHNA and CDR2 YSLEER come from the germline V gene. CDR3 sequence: CASSPSGRGGSYEQYF. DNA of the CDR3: TGCGCCAGCAGCCCGAGCGGACGGGGGGGCTCCTACGAGCAGTACTTC.

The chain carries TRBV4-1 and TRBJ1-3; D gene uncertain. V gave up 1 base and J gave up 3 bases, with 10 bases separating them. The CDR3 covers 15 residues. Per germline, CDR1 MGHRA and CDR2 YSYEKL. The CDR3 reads CASSQVETGGNTIYF. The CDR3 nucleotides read TGCGCCAGCAGCCAAGTCGAGACTGGTGGAAACACCATATATTTT.

For the CDR3, the DNA is TGTGCCAGCAGTCCCGGACACCGATCCTACAATGAGCAGTTCTTC. Protein sequence: CASSPGHRSYNEQFF. This rearrangement joins TRBV28 to TRBJ2-1, with D perhaps matching TRBD1 (5 bases). This CDR3 contains 15 residues. From germline, CDR1 is MDHEN and CDR2 SYDVKM. V was trimmed by 5 bases and J by 1 base, leaving 12 bases between them.

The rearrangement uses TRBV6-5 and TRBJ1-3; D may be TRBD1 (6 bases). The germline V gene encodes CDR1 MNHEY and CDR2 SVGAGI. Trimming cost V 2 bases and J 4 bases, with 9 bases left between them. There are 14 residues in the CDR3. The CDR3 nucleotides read TGTGCCAGCAGTTACCAGGGGCCCGGAAACACCATATATTTT. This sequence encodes CASSYQGPGNTIYF.

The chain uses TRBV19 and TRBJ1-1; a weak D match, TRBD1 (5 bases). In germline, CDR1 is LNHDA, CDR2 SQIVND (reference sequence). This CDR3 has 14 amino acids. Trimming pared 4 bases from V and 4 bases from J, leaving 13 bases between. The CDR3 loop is CASSNFSGTTEAFF. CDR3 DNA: TGTGCCAGTAGTAACTTTTCCGGGACCACTGAAGCTTTCTTT.

CDR3: CASSSTGQSYEQYF. CDR3 DNA: TGTGCCAGCAGTTCCACAGGACAGTCGTACGAGCAGTACTTC. The chain recombines TRBV28 with TRBJ2-7, with TRBD1 as a possible D gene (6 bases). The germline V gene has CDR1 MDHEN and CDR2 SYDVKM. Trimming shortened V by 4 bases and J by 4 bases, and 14 bases separated the two germline ends. CDR3 size: 14 residues.

This CDR3 is CASGSGTDSSYEQYF. The CDR3 DNA reads as TGTGCCAGCGGTTCCGGAACCGATAGCTCCTACGAGCAGTACTTC. The V gene is TRBV5-4, the J gene TRBJ2-7, with no clear D. CDR3 length equals 15 residues. V lost 7 bases to trimming and J lost 0 bases, with 17 bases between them. Per the germline V gene, CDR1 is SGHNT and CDR2 is YYREEE (reference sequence).

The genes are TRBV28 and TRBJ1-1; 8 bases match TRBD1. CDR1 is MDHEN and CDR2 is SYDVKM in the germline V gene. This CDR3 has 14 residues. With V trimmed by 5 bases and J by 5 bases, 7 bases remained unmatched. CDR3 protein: CASSETGERTEAFF. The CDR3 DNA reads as TGTGCCAGCAGTGAGACAGGGGAGAGGACTGAAGCTTTCTTT.

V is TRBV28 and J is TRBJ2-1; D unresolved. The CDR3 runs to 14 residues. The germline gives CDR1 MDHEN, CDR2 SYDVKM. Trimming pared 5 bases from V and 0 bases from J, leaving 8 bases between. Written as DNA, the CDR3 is TGTGCCAGCAGTCCCGAGAGCTCCTACAATGAGCAGTTCTTC. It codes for CASSPESSYNEQFF.

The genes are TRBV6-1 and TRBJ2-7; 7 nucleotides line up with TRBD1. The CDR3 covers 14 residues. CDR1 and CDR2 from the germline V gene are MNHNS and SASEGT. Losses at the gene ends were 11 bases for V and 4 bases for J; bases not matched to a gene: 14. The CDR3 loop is CACEDRVRPYEQYV. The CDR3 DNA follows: TGTGCCTGTGAAGACAGGGTGAGGCCTTACGAGCAGTACGTC.

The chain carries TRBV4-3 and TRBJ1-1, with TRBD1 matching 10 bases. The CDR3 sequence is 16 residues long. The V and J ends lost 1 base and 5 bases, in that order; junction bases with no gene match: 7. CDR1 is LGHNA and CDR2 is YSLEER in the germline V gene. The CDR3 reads CASSQGQGAIKTEAFF. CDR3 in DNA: TGCGCCAGCAGCCAAGGACAGGGGGCCATTAAGACTGAAGCTTTCTTT.

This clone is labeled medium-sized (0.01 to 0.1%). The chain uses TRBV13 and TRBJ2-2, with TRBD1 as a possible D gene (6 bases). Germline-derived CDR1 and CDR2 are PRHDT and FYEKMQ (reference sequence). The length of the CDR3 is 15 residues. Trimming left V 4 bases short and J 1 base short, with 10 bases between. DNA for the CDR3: TGTGCCAGCAGCTGGAACAGGGAGAACACCGGGGAGCTGTTTTTT. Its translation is CASSWNRENTGELFF.

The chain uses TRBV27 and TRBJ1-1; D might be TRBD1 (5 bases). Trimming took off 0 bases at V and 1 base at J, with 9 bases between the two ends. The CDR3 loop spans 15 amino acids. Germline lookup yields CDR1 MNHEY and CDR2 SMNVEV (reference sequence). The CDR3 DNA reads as TGTGCCAGCAGTTTATCTGGGGACGGGAACACTGAAGCTTTCTTT. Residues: CASSLSGDGNTEAFF.

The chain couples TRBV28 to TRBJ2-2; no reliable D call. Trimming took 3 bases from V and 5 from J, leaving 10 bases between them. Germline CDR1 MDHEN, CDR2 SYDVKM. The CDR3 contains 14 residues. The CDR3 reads CASSFYRWTGELFF. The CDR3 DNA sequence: TGTGCCAGCAGTTTTTACCGATGGACCGGGGAGCTGTTTTTT.

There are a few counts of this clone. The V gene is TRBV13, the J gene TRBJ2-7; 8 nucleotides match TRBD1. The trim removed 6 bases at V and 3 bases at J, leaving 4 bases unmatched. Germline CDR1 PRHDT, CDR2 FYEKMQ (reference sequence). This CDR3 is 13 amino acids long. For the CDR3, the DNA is TGTGCCAGCAGAGTACAGGGGGACTACGAGCAGTACTTC. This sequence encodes CASRVQGDYEQYF.

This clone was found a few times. The CDR3 DNA is TGTGCCAGCAGCTCCGGACAGGGGATCGACGAGCAGTACTTC. Its protein product is CASSSGQGIDEQYF. V usage is TRBV7-9 and J usage is TRBJ2-7, with TRBD1 matching 9 bases. Germline V lookup: CDR1 SEHNR, CDR2 FQNEAQ (reference sequence). CDR3 length: 14 amino acids. Unmatched junction bases numbered 6, after V lost 4 bases and J lost 5 bases.

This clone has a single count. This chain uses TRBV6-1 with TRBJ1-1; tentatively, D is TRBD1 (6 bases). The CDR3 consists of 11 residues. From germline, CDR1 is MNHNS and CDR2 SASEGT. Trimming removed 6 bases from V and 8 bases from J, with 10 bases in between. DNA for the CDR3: TGTGCCAGCAGGACAGGTCCCGAAGCTTTCTTT. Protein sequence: CASRTGPEAFF.

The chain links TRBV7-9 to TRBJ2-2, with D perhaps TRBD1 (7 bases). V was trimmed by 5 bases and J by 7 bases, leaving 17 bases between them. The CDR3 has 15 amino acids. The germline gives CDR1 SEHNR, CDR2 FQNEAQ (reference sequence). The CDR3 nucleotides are TGTGCCAGCAGCATCTCGGCAGGGGGGTTCGGGGAGCTGTTTTTT. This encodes CASSISAGGFGELFF.

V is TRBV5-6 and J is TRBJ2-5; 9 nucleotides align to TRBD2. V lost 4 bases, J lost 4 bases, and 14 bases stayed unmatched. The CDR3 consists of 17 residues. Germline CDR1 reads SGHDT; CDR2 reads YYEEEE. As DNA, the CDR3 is TGTGCCAGCAGCCCGTGGGCGGGAGGGAGACCGGGAGAGACCCAGTACTTC. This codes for CASSPWAGGRPGETQYF.

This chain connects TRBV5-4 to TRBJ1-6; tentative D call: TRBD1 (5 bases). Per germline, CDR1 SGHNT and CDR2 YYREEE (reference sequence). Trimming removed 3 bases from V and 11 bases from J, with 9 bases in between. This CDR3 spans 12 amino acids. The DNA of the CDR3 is TGTGCCAGCAGCTCGGGACTTGCACCCCTCCACTTT. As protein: CASSSGLAPLHF.

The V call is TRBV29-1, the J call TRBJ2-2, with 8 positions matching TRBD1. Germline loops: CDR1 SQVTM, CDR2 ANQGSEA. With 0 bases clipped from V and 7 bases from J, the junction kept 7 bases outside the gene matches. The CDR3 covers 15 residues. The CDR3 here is CSVEDQDRAVGELFF. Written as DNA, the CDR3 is TGCAGCGTTGAAGATCAGGACAGGGCTGTCGGGGAGCTGTTTTTT.

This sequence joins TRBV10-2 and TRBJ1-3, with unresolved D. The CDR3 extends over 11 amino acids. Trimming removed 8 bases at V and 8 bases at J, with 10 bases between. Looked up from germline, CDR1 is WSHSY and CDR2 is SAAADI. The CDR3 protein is CASWGPDTIYF. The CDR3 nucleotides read TGCGCCAGCTGGGGTCCGGACACCATATATTTT.

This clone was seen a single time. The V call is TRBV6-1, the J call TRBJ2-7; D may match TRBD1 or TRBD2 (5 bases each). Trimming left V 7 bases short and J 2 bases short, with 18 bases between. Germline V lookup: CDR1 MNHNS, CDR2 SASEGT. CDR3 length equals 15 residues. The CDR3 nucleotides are TGTGCCAGCACTGCAGTTGGGGACCAAGCCTACGAGCAGTACGTC. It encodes CASTAVGDQAYEQYV.

In DNA form, the CDR3 reads TGTGCCAGCAGCTTGGCACTCGCGATTAGGACTGAAGCTTTCTTT. This sequence encodes CASSLALAIRTEAFF. The J gene is TRBJ1-1, the V gene TRBV5-4; D not resolved. V was clipped by 0 bases and J by 5 bases, with 14 bases between them. CDR1 and CDR2 (germline): SGHNT, YYREEE (reference sequence). CDR3 length: 15 residues.

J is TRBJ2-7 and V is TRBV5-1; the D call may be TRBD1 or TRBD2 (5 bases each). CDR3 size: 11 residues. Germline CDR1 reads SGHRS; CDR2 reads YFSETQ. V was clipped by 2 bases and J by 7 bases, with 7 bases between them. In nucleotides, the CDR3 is TGCGCCAGCAGCTTTGGGGGAGAGCAGTACGTC. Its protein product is CASSFGGEQYV.

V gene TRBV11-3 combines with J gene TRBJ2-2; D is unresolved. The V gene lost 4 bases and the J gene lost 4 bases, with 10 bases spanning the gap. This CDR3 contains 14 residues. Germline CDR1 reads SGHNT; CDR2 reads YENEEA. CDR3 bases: TGTGCCAGCAGCTCAGGATCGGGCACCGGGGAGCTGTTTTTT. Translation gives CASSSGSGTGELFF.